This T cell receptor (beta chain) is drawn from a study of blood T cell repertoires in COVID-19. The overall study: Sources were T cells, B-cell-depleted T cells, or PBMCs; the material itself was cDNA or gDNA.

Sequencing was performed with immunoSEQ multiplex PCR; in TCRdb, only in-frame clones are kept and a portion is missing. The sample has fewer than 350,000 clones; roughly 90% are singletons. Trimming removed 6 bases at V and 0 bases at J, with 13 bases between. The CDR3 is 14 amino acids. Germline V lookup: CDR1 SQVTM, CDR2 ANQGSEA. The receptor was derived from a woman aged 25 to 39 who had been exposed to COVID-19. Sequenced input: PBMCs or T cells enriched from blood (not recorded which). The chain joins TRBV29-1 to TRBJ2-3; weak D call: TRBD2 (5 bases). CDR3 amino acids: CSVQIASSTDTQYF. The CDR3 DNA reads as TGCAGCGTCCAAATAGCGTCTAGCACAGATACGCAGTATTTT.